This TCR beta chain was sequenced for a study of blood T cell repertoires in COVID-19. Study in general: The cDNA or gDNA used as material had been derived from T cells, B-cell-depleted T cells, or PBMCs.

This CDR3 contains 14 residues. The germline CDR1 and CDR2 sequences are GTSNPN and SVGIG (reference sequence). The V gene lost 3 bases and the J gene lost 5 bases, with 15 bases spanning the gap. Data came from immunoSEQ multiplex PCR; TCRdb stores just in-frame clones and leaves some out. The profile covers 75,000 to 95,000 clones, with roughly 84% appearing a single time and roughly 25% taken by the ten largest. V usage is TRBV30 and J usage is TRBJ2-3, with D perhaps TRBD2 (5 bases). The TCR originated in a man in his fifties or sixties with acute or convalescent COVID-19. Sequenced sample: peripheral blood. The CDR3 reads CAWRYSGLRDTQYF. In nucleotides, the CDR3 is TGTGCCTGGAGGTACAGCGGCCTACGAGATACGCAGTATTTT.